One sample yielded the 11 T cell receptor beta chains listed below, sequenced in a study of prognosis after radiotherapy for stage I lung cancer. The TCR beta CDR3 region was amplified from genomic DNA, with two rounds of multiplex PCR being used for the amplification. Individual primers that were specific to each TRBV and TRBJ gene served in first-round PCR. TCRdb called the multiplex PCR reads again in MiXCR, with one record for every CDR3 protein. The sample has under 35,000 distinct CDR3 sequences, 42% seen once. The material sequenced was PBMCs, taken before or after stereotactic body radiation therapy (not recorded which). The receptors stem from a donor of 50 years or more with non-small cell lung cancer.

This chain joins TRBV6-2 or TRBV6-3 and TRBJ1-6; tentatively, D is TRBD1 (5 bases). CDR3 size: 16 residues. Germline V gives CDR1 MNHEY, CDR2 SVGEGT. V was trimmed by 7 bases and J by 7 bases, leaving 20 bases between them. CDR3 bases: TGTGCCAGCATGGACAACTGCGTCGGGGAAAATTCACCCCTCCACTTT. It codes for CASMDNCVGENSPLHF.

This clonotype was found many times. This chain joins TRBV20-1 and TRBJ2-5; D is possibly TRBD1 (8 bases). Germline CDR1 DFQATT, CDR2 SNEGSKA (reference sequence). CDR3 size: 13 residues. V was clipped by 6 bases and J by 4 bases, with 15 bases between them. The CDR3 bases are TGCAGTGCAGCCCACAGGGGGGGAGAGACCCAGTACTTC. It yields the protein CSAAHRGGETQYF.

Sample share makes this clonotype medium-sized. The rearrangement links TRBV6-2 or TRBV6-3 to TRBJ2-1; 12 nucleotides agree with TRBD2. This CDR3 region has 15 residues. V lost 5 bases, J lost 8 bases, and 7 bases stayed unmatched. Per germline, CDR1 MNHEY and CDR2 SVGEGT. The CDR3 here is CASSGRLAGAHEQFF. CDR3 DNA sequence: TGTGCCAGCAGTGGGAGACTAGCGGGAGCCCATGAGCAGTTCTTC.

In nucleotides, the CDR3 is TGTGCCAGCAGGACAGGGGGGCTCAATGAGCAGTTCTTC. Residues: CASRTGGLNEQFF. The chain couples TRBV6-1 to TRBJ2-1, with 9 bases lining up with TRBD1. After removal of 6 bases from V and 6 bases from J, the junction contained 3 bases not matched to a gene. CDR3 length: 13 residues. Germline V gene lookup returns CDR1 MNHNS and CDR2 SASEGT.

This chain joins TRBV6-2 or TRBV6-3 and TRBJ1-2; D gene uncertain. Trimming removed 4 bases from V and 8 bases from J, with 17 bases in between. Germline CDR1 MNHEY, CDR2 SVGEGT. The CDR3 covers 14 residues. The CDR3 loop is CASSSPGSTWGYTF. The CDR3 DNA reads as TGTGCCAGCAGTTCCCCGGGCTCAACTTGGGGCTACACCTTC.

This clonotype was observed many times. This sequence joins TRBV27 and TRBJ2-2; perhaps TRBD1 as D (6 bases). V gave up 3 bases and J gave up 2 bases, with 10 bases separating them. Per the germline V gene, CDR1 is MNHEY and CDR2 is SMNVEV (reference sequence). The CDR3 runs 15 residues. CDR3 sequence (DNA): TGTGCCAGCAGTTTCTCGACAGGAAACACCGGGGAGCTGTTTTTT. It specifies CASSFSTGNTGELFF.

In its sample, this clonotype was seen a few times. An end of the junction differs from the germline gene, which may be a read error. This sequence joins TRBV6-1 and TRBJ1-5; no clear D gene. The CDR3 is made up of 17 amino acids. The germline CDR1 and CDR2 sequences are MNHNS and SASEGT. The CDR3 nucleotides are TGTGCCAGCAGTGAAACCCCCCGTGGAAGGGTGAATCAGCCCAAGCATTTT. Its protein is CASSETPRGRVNQPKHF.

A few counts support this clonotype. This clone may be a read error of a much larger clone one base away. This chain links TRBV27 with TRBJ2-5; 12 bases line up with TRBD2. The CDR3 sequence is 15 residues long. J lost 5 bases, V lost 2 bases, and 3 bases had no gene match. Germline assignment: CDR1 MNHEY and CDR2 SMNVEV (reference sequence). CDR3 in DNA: TGTGCCAGCAGTTTAAGCCTAGCGGGGGGGGAGACCCAGTACTTC. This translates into CASSLSLAGGETQYF.

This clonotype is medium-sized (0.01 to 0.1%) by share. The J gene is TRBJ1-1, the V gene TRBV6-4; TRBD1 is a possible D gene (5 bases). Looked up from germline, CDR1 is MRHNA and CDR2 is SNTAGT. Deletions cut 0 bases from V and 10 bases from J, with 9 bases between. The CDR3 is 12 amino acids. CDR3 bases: TGTGCCAGCAGTGACTCGAACGGGGGAGCTTTCTTT. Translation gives CASSDSNGGAFF.

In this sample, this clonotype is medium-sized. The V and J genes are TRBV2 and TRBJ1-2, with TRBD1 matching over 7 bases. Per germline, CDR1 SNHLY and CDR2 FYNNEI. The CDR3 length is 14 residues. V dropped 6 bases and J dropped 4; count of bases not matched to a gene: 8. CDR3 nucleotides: TGTGCCAGCAGACGAACAGGGGACTCCTATGGCTACACCTTC. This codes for CASRRTGDSYGYTF. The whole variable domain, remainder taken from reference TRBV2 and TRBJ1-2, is EPEVTQTPSHQVTQMGQEVILRCVPISNHLYFYWYRQILGQKVEFLVSFYNNEISEKSEIFDDQFSVERPDGSNFTLKIRSTKLEDSAMYFCASRRTGDSYGYTFGSGTRLTVV.

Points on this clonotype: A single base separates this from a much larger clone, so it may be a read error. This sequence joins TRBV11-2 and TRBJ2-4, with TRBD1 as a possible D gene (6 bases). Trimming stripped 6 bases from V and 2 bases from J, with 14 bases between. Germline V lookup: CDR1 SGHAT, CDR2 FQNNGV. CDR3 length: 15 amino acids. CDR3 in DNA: TGTGCCAGCAGTCCAGACAGGCTATCCAAAAACATTCAGTACTTC. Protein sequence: CASSPDRLSKNIQYF. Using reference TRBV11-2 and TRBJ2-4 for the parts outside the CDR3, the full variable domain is EAGVAQSPRYKIIEKRQSVAFWCNPISGHATLYWYQQILGQGPKLLIQFQNNGVVDDSQLPKDRFSAERLKGVDSTLKIQPAKLEDSAVYLCASSPDRLSKNIQYFGAGTRLSVL.